Each of the 28 T cell receptor beta chains below was sequenced from the same sample in a study of beta chain features in type 1 diabetes. Overall study findings and caveats: Moderate but significant shortening of TCRB CDR3s was recorded in all four CD4+ subsets from Type 1 diabetes patients.

Isolated RNA was reverse transcribed in full, so expressed TCRB transcripts were sequenced. Clones were sequenced by immunoSEQ multiplex PCR, and TCRdb holds only the in-frame ones, with some missing. The sample includes some 350,000 clones, 9.6% seen only once; the top ten take about 0.63%. These TCRs' antigens remain unknown. Sample: central memory CD4+ T cells from blood. The receptor source for this set is a man aged 30 to 39 with type 1 diabetes.

This clone was recorded a few times. The chain combines TRBV7-2 with TRBJ2-1; a weak D match, TRBD1 (5 bases). Trimming left V 5 bases short and J 7 bases short, with 15 bases between. The length of the CDR3 is 14 residues. Germline CDR1 is SGHTA and CDR2 is FQGNSA. The CDR3 loop reads CASSSRTKVNEQFF. The CDR3, as DNA: TGTGCCAGCAGCAGCAGGACAAAGGTGAATGAGCAGTTCTTC.

The chain couples TRBV5-1 to TRBJ2-5, with D unclear. The CDR3 has 14 amino acids. V lost 0 bases and J lost 2, with 8 bases in between. Germline CDR1 SGHRS, CDR2 YFSETQ. The CDR3 reads CASSLVLGQETQYF. Written as DNA, the CDR3 is TGCGCCAGCAGCTTGGTACTCGGGCAAGAGACCCAGTACTTC.

This clone has only a few counts. V usage is TRBV5-1 and J usage is TRBJ1-2; D is uncertain. Trimming pared 1 base from V and 4 bases from J, leaving 14 bases between. Germline-derived CDR1 and CDR2 are SGHRS and YFSETQ. The CDR3 loop spans 15 amino acids. DNA for the CDR3: TGCGCCAGCAGCTTGTTTGGTCTAGAGGGCTATGGCTACACCTTC. Translating it yields CASSLFGLEGYGYTF.

The V and J genes are TRBV7-2 and TRBJ2-1; TRBD2 matches 10 bases. The CDR3 consists of 14 residues. Trimming removed 4 bases from V and 15 bases from J; junction bases left unmatched: 12. Per germline, CDR1 SGHTA and CDR2 FQGNSA. The CDR3 sequence: CASSSRLAGPGRFF. CDR3 DNA: TGTGCCAGCAGCTCGCGACTAGCGGGCCCGGGTAGGTTCTTC.

The V call is TRBV6-6, the J call TRBJ2-2; 12 positions agree with TRBD2. Germline CDR1 is MNHNY and CDR2 is SVGAGI (reference sequence). The CDR3 contains 16 residues. After removal of 5 bases from V and 6 bases from J, the junction contained 7 bases not matched to a gene. The CDR3 loop reads CASSNRLAGESGELFF. The CDR3, as DNA: TGTGCCAGCAGTAATCGACTAGCGGGAGAATCCGGGGAGCTGTTTTTT.

This clone was observed a few times. This rearrangement joins TRBV4-3 to TRBJ1-2, with no clear D. The CDR3 covers 15 residues. CDR1 and CDR2 from the germline V gene are LGHNA and YSLEER. Trimming removed 2 bases from V and 6 bases from J, with 16 bases in between. The CDR3 DNA reads as TGCGCCAGCAGCCAAAGGTTTCTCGACACCGATGGCTACACCTTC. Encoded protein: CASSQRFLDTDGYTF.

This CDR3 is CASSEARTGSSEAFF. In nucleotides, the CDR3 is TGTGCCAGCAGTGAAGCAAGGACAGGGTCTTCTGAAGCTTTCTTT. This chain joins TRBV9 and TRBJ1-1; 8 bases are shared with TRBD1. Per germline, CDR1 SGDLS and CDR2 YYNGEE. Trimming removed 5 bases from V and 6 bases from J; junction bases left unmatched: 12. CDR3 length: 15 amino acids.

In this sample, this clone turned up a few times. The chain recombines TRBV10-3 with TRBJ1-6; 7 bases map to TRBD1. CDR3 length equals 15 residues. Germline lookup yields CDR1 ENHRY and CDR2 SYGVKD. The V segment lost 2 bases and the J segment 6 bases; nucleotides outside the gene matches: 4. CDR3 loop: CAISEGGGINSPLHF. The CDR3 nucleotides read TGTGCCATCAGTGAGGGAGGGGGCATTAATTCACCCCTCCACTTT.

J is TRBJ1-1 and V is TRBV9, with D maybe TRBD1 (6 bases). This CDR3 spans 14 amino acids. V was cut by 3 bases and J by 4 bases, with 13 bases left in between. CDR1 is SGDLS, CDR2 YYNGEE, per germline. The DNA for the CDR3 is TGTGCCAGCAGCGAGGGGGGGCAGAGCACTGAAGCTTTCTTT. Protein sequence: CASSEGGQSTEAFF.

The sample holds a few counts of this clone. The gene calls are TRBV2 and TRBJ2-7; TRBD2 agrees at 10 bases. The CDR3 spans 14 residues. Germline V gene data show CDR1 as SNHLY and CDR2 as FYNNEI. Losses at the gene ends were 6 bases for V and 9 bases for J; bases not matched to a gene: 11. The CDR3 protein is CASRVQREGGWQYF. In nucleotides, the CDR3 is TGTGCCAGCAGAGTCCAGCGGGAGGGAGGGTGGCAGTACTTC.

This clone showed up just a few times. The chain combines TRBV28 with TRBJ2-7; tentatively, D is TRBD1 (6 bases). CDR1 MDHEN and CDR2 SYDVKM come from the germline V gene. This CDR3 contains 15 residues. Trimming took 5 bases from V and 0 from J, leaving 14 bases between them. CDR3 amino acids: CASSAGAGASYEQYF. CDR3 coding DNA: TGTGCCAGCAGTGCTGGGGCAGGGGCCTCCTACGAGCAGTACTTC.

This rearrangement joins TRBV11-2 to TRBJ2-7; D may be TRBD1 (6 bases). The CDR3 length is 14 residues. Germline assignment: CDR1 SGHAT and CDR2 FQNNGV. Trimming removed 1 base from V and 4 bases from J, with 11 bases in between. The CDR3 sequence is CASSLGRGYYEQYF. The DNA of the CDR3 is TGTGCCAGCAGCTTAGGCAGGGGATATTACGAGCAGTACTTC. The full variable domain, completed using reference TRBV11-2 and TRBJ2-7, is EAGVAQSPRYKIIEKRQSVAFWCNPISGHATLYWYQQILGQGPKLLIQFQNNGVVDDSQLPKDRFSAERLKGVDSTLKIQPAKLEDSAVYLCASSLGRGYYEQYFGPGTRLTVT.

This clone was counted a few times. This chain connects TRBV27 to TRBJ2-1, with 10 bases lining up with TRBD1. Looked up from germline, CDR1 is MNHEY and CDR2 is SMNVEV (reference sequence). V dropped 6 bases and J dropped 6; count of bases not matched to a gene: 5. This CDR3 has 14 residues. The CDR3 protein is CASSRDRGTNEQFF. CDR3 nucleotide sequence: TGTGCCAGCAGCCGGGACAGGGGCACCAATGAGCAGTTCTTC.

Only a few counts were recorded for this clone. The chain recombines TRBV7-8 with TRBJ1-2; 8 bases line up with TRBD1. Trimming at V came to 5 bases and at J to 8 bases, leaving 10 bases not matched to a gene. The CDR3 length is 14 residues. The germline CDR1 and CDR2 sequences are SGHVS and FQNEAQ. The CDR3 spells CASSITGTGSGYTF. The DNA for the CDR3 is TGTGCCAGCAGCATAACCGGGACAGGTTCCGGCTACACCTTC. The whole variable domain, filled in from reference TRBV7-8 and TRBJ1-2, reads GAGVSQSPRYKVAKRGQDVALRCDPISGHVSLFWYQQALGQGPEFLTYFQNEAQLDKSGLPSDRFFAERPEGSVSTLKIQRTQQEDSAVYLCASSITGTGSGYTFGSGTRLTVV.

The chain links TRBV2 to TRBJ2-1; 7 nucleotides agree with TRBD1. CDR3 size: 16 residues. V trimming: 7 bases; J trimming: 5 bases; junction bases outside the gene matches: 14. Germline V CDR1 and CDR2: SNHLY, FYNNEI. The chain's CDR3 is CASKQRQGFPNNEQFF. As DNA, the CDR3 is TGTGCCAGCAAGCAACGACAGGGTTTCCCAAACAATGAGCAGTTCTTC.

The CDR3 region has the DNA TGTGCCAGCAGCCAAGGGGACAGGACAAAAAATGAGCAGTTCTTC. This sequence encodes CASSQGDRTKNEQFF. This chain joins TRBV4-2 and TRBJ2-1; TRBD1 matches at 8 bases. J lost 7 bases, V lost 1 base, and 6 bases had no gene match. This CDR3 has 15 residues. CDR1 is LGHNA and CDR2 is YNFKEQ in the germline V gene.

The rearrangement joins TRBV5-4 to TRBJ2-3; 11 nucleotides agree with TRBD2. From germline, CDR1 is SGHNT and CDR2 YYREEE (reference sequence). The trim removed 4 bases at V and 6 bases at J, leaving 10 bases unmatched. This CDR3 comprises 16 residues. Here the CDR3 DNA reads TGTGCCAGCAGCGGAGTAGCGGGAGGGCCTCGGGATACGCAGTATTTT. Translation gives CASSGVAGGPRDTQYF. The variable domain in full, completed from reference TRBV5-4 and TRBJ2-3, reads ETGVTQSPTHLIKTRGQQVTLRCSSQSGHNTVSWYQQALGQGPQFIFQYYREEENGRGNFPPRFSGLQFPNYSSELNVNALELDDSALYLCASSGVAGGPRDTQYFGPGTRLTVL.

This clone was detected only a few times. The J gene is TRBJ2-1, the V gene TRBV28; a weak D match, TRBD1 (6 bases). The CDR3 totals 16 residues. V was trimmed by 1 base and J by 9 bases, leaving 19 bases between them. The V gene's germline CDR1 is MDHEN and CDR2 SYDVKM. CDR3 sequence reads: CASSLSDRLFFGEQFF. For the CDR3, the DNA is TGTGCCAGCAGTTTATCGGACAGACTATTTTTTGGTGAGCAGTTCTTC.

This clone was detected only a few times. The V gene is TRBV18, the J gene TRBJ2-2, with unresolved D. The CDR3 length is 15 residues. Germline CDR1 and CDR2: KGHSH and LQKENI. Trimming cost V 6 bases and J 1 base, with 12 bases left between them. CDR3 DNA sequence: TGTGCCAGCTCTCGCTTTGACTTGAACACCGGGGAGCTGTTTTTT. Translated: CASSRFDLNTGELFF.

In its sample, this clone was seen many times. The V call is TRBV10-3, the J call TRBJ2-1, with TRBD1 matching over 10 bases. The CDR3 covers 16 residues. Germline CDR1 reads ENHRY; CDR2 reads SYGVKD. The trim removed 3 bases at V and 9 bases at J, leaving 11 bases unmatched. The CDR3 is CAISDTRQGASGEQFF. The CDR3 DNA reads as TGTGCCATCAGTGACACCCGACAGGGGGCTAGTGGTGAGCAGTTCTTC.

The CDR3 nucleotides read TGTGCCAGCAGTTTATTAACTCGCAGGGAGAATGAGCAGTTCTTC. Translated, it gives CASSLLTRRENEQFF. The chain combines TRBV28 with TRBJ2-1; the D gene could be TRBD1 or TRBD2 (5 bases each). The CDR3 has 15 amino acids. Germline assignment: CDR1 MDHEN and CDR2 SYDVKM. Trimming removed 1 base at V and 7 bases at J, with 14 bases between.

This clone has at least ten counts. V usage is TRBV18 and J usage is TRBJ2-1; 9 nucleotides match TRBD2. Germline CDR1 KGHSH, CDR2 LQKENI. Trimming at V came to 1 base and at J to 5 bases, leaving 0 bases not matched to a gene. The CDR3 has 14 amino acids. The CDR3 protein is CASSPLAGDNEQFF. For the CDR3, the DNA is TGTGCCAGCTCACCACTAGCGGGAGACAATGAGCAGTTCTTC.

The J gene is TRBJ1-1, the V gene TRBV27; 9 positions match TRBD1. The CDR3 runs to 14 residues. Germline trimming cut 5 bases from V and 1 base from J; bases unmatched to any gene: 2. Germline V gene sequence: CDR1 MNHEY, CDR2 SMNVEV (reference sequence). The CDR3 bases are TGTGCCAGCAGTAAACAGGGGGCGAACACTGAAGCTTTCTTT. Its translation is CASSKQGANTEAFF.

The V gene is TRBV7-2, the J gene TRBJ2-7, with 8 nucleotides matching TRBD2. V lost 6 bases and J lost 2; bases outside the gene matches: 6. This CDR3 spans 14 amino acids. Germline lookup yields CDR1 SGHTA and CDR2 FQGNSA. The CDR3 is CASSSSGLTYEQYF. The DNA for the CDR3 is TGTGCCAGCAGTTCTAGCGGGTTAACCTACGAGCAGTACTTC.

Points on this clone: Other DNA sequences within the sample encode an identical CDR3. The chain is built from TRBV7-2 and TRBJ1-1, with D hard to call. CDR3 length: 13 residues. Germline CDR1 and CDR2: SGHTA and FQGNSA. V lost 1 base to trimming and J lost 3 bases, with 6 bases between them. The CDR3 loop is CASSLVRDTEAFF. The DNA of the CDR3 is TGTGCCAGCAGCTTAGTGAGGGACACTGAAGCTTTCTTT. Drawing the rest from reference TRBV7-2 and TRBJ1-1, the complete variable domain is GAGVSQSPSNKVTEKGKDVELRCDPISGHTALYWYRQSLGQGLEFLIYFQGNSAPDKSGLPSDRFSAERTGGSVSTLTIQRTQQEDSAVYLCASSLVRDTEAFFGQGTRLTVV.

This clone was found a few times. J is TRBJ1-1 and V is TRBV5-1, with TRBD1 as a possible D gene (6 bases). The V and J ends lost 0 bases and 0 bases respectively, with 9 bases between them. CDR1 SGHRS and CDR2 YFSETQ come from the germline V gene. This CDR3 contains 15 residues. DNA of the CDR3: TGCGCCAGCAGCTTGGGGGACAACATGAACACTGAAGCTTTCTTT. Its translation is CASSLGDNMNTEAFF.

The chain combines TRBV11-2 with TRBJ2-3, with D possibly TRBD2 on 6 matching bases. Trimming cost V 3 bases and J 6 bases, with 16 bases left between them. This CDR3 region has 15 residues. Germline V CDR1 and CDR2: SGHAT, FQNNGV. This CDR3 is CASSFVAVGVDTQYF. CDR3 in DNA: TGTGCCAGCAGCTTTGTAGCGGTGGGGGTGGATACGCAGTATTTT.

The chain couples TRBV7-8 to TRBJ2-3; TRBD1 is a possible D gene (6 bases). This CDR3 has 14 residues. V was shortened by 10 bases and J by 0 bases, with 14 bases between the two germline ends. The V gene's germline CDR1 is SGHVS and CDR2 FQNEAQ. The CDR3 nucleotides are TGTGCCACCAAACAGGGTTTGAGCACAGATACGCAGTATTTT. Translated: CATKQGLSTDTQYF.